This T cell receptor beta chain stems from a study of blood T cell repertoires in COVID-19. The germline V gene encodes CDR1 SGHDN and CDR2 FVKESK. This CDR3 contains 15 residues. V was pared by 4 bases and J by 4 bases, with 5 bases of the junction left unmatched. Libraries were prepared by immunoSEQ multiplex PCR; TCRdb keeps only in-frame clonotypes and omits some of them. The table shows hundreds of thousands of clones, with 70% to 85% occurring only once. The sequence was obtained from a woman older than 75 with acute or convalescent COVID-19. V gene TRBV14 combines with J gene TRBJ1-2, with 11 bases aligning to TRBD1. Sequenced sample: peripheral blood. CDR3 in DNA: TGTGCCAGCAGCCCCGGACAGGGGGCTTTCTATGGCTACACCTTC. Translated, it gives CASSPGQGAFYGYTF.